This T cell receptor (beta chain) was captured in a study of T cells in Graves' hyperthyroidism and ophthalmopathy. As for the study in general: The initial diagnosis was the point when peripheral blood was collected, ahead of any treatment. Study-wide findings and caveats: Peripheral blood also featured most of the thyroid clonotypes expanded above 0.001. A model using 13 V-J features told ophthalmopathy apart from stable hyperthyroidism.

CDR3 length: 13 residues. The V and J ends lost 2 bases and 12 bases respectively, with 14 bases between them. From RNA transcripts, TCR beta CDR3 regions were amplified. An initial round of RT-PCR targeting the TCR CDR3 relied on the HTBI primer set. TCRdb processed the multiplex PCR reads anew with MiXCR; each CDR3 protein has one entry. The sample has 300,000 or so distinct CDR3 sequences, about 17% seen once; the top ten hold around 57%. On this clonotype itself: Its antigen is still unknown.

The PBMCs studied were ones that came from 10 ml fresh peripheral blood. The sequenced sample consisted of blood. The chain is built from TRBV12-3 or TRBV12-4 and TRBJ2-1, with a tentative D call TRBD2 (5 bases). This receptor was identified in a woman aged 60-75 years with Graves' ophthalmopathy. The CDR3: CASSLTPEVVQFF. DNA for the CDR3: TGTGCCAGCAGTTTAACGCCGGAGGTCGTGCAGTTCTTC.